A selection of T cell receptor beta chains follows, all from one sample in a study of T cells in Graves' hyperthyroidism and ophthalmopathy. Using its own MiXCR run on the multiplex PCR reads, TCRdb lists one record per CDR3 protein. The sample holds some 620,000 distinct CDR3 sequences, 15% to 20% seen once. Sequenced input: blood. These receptors originate from a woman younger than 45 with Graves' hyperthyroidism. Both conserved end residues are part of each CDR3. A D gene is named only where the DNA matches it firmly. Size values are once, few and many counts, or a class for expanded clones, and some rows have none.

many,TRBJ1-2,.,TRBV6-1,CASRAAVYNYGYTF,TGTGCCAGCAGGGCCGCTGTCTATAACTATGGCTACACCTTC
few,TRBJ2-5,.,TRBV30,CAWSVLAGKGETQYF,TGTGCCTGGAGTGTACTGGCAGGGAAGGGGGAGACCCAGTACTTC
many,TRBJ2-7,.,TRBV28,CASFSTSNDEQYF,TGTGCCAGTTTTTCGACTAGTAACGACGAGCAGTACTTC
many,TRBJ1-1,.,TRBV12-3/TRBV12-4,CASSFPGTTEAFF,TGTGCCAGCAGTTTCCCAGGGACCACTGAAGCTTTCTTT
few,TRBJ2-7,TRBD2,TRBV29-1,CSVERAGGPNEQYF,TGCAGCGTTGAACGGGCGGGAGGGCCTAATGAGCAGTACTTC
.,TRBJ2-5,.,TRBV20-1,CSARDTGLETQYF,TGCAGTGCTAGAGATACAGGGTTAGAGACCCAGTACTTC
.,TRBJ1-1,.,TRBV6-2/TRBV6-3,CASNSWGSLNTEAFF,TGTGCCAGCAATTCGTGGGGGTCCCTGAACACTGAAGCTTTCTTT
many,TRBJ2-1,.,TRBV20-1,CSARDRNEQFF,TGCAGTGCTAGAGACAGGAATGAGCAGTTCTTC
.,TRBJ1-3,.,TRBV7-9,CASSPILTGPNMDTIYF,TGTGCCAGCAGCCCGATTCTGACAGGCCCGAATATGGACACCATATATTTT
many,TRBJ2-3,TRBD2,TRBV28,CASSGGGGDTQYF,TGTGCCAGCAGTGGGGGGGGTGGTGATACGCAGTATTTT
few,TRBJ2-2,.,TRBV30,CAWSFSGVGELFF,TGTGCCTGGAGTTTTTCCGGGGTCGGGGAGCTGTTTTTT
few,TRBJ2-7,.,TRBV5-1,CASSLLGGTSYEQYF,TGCGCCAGCAGCTTGCTCGGGGGCACCTCCTACGAGCAGTACTTC
few,TRBJ2-7,TRBD2,TRBV20-1,CSARLAGGNEQYF,TGCAGTGCTAGACTAGCGGGAGGTAACGAGCAGTACTTC
.,TRBJ2-5,TRBD1,TRBV18,CASSPTGGREETQYF,TGTGCCAGCTCACCGACAGGGGGGCGGGAAGAGACCCAGTACTTC
few,TRBJ1-5,.,TRBV20-1,CSARYFGTTYSNQPQHF,TGCAGTGCCCGTTACTTTGGGACAACGTATAGCAATCAGCCCCAGCATTTT
few,TRBJ1-6,.,TRBV7-9,CASSLQGRTSPLHF,TGTGCCAGCAGCTTACAGGGGAGAACCTCACCCCTCCACTTT
once,TRBJ1-3,.,TRBV5-1,CASSSDNTGNTIYF,TGCGCCAGCAGCTCGGATAACACTGGAAACACCATATATTTT
few,TRBJ2-7,.,TRBV2,CASSLGEVYEQYF,TGTGCCAGCAGTCTTGGGGAGGTCTACGAGCAGTACTTC
.,TRBJ2-7,TRBD2,TRBV6-2/TRBV6-3,CATNGGVRERWEEQYF,TGTGCCACCAATGGGGGGGTGCGGGAGAGATGGGAAGAGCAGTACTTC
.,TRBJ2-5,.,TRBV7-9,CASSRTTPNQAQETQYF,TGTGCCAGCAGCCGCACCACACCAAACCAGGCCCAAGAGACCCAGTACTTC
few,TRBJ1-2,TRBD1,TRBV24-1,CATSDKGQGDRGTNGYTF,TGTGCCACCAGTGACAAAGGTCAAGGAGACAGGGGGACAAATGGCTACACCTTC
.,TRBJ2-4,.,TRBV5-6,CASSLLISKNIQYF,TGTGCCAGCAGCTTGCTAATATCCAAAAACATTCAGTACTTC
.,TRBJ2-2,.,TRBV29-1,CSVESDRLPGELFF,TGCAGCGTTGAGTCGGACAGATTACCCGGGGAGCTGTTTTTT
.,TRBJ2-5,.,TRBV3-1,CASSQYHLETQYF,TGTGCCAGCAGCCAATATCATTTGGAGACCCAGTACTTC
.,TRBJ2-1,TRBD2,TRBV6-1,CASKAGTSGYNEQFF,TGTGCCAGCAAAGCCGGGACTAGCGGGTACAATGAGCAGTTCTTC
many,TRBJ2-1,.,TRBV7-9,CASSPRREQFF,TGTGCCAGCAGCCCCCGCCGGGAGCAGTTCTTC
many,TRBJ2-7,.,TRBV9,CASSVQSVTVRGEQYF,TGTGCCAGCAGCGTTCAATCCGTTACCGTGCGCGGCGAGCAGTACTTC
many,TRBJ2-5,TRBD2,TRBV2,CASSGTSGSRETQYF,TGTGCCAGCAGTGGGACTAGCGGGAGCCGGGAGACCCAGTACTTC
.,TRBJ1-4,.,TRBV7-2,CASSLLRGTNEKLFF,TGTGCCAGCAGCTTACTCAGGGGCACTAATGAAAAACTGTTTTTT
.,TRBJ2-2,TRBD2,TRBV24-1,CATSGRVNTGELFF,TGTGCCACCAGCGGGAGGGTGAACACCGGGGAGCTGTTTTTT